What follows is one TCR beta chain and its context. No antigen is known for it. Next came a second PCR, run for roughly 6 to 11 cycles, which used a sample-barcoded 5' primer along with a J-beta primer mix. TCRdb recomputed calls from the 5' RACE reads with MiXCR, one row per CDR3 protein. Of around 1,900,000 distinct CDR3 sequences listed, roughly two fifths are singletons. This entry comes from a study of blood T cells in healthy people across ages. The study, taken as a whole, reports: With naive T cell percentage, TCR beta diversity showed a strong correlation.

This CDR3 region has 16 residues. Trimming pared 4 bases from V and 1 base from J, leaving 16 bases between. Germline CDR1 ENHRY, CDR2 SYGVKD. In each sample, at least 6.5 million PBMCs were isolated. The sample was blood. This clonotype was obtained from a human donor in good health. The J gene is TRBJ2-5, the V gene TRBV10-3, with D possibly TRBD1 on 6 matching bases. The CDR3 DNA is TGTGCCATCAGTGCGACCGACAGGCCTGTCCAAGAGACCCAGTACTTC. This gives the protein CAISATDRPVQETQYF.